This entry features one T cell receptor beta chain sequence. The antigen remains undetermined. The data were obtained in a study of T cell clonotyping in hematopoietic cell transplantation. Study information: Recipients' pretransplant samples followed cytoreduction. The study, taken as a whole, reports: Broader posttransplant TCR repertoire diversity was predicted by graft donor and pretransplant recipient Inverse Simpson Index values.

In germline, CDR1 is MNHEY, CDR2 SVGAGI. V was shortened by 6 bases and J by 0 bases, with 11 bases between the two germline ends. The CDR3 sequence is 15 residues long. The protocol was immunoSEQ multiplex PCR, while the TCRdb copy is restricted to in-frame clones and leaves out a portion. Of about 76,000 clones in the sample, less than 96% are singletons; the top ten hold roughly 1.7%. The time point was: recipient sample about 28 days before transplant, after cytoreduction. V gene TRBV6-5 combines with J gene TRBJ1-4, with a tentative D call TRBD1 (5 bases). The clonotype was recovered from a woman aged 45-65 years with acute myeloid leukemia. Some clones in this sample may be carry-over from other donors' samples. The source was peripheral blood mononuclear cells, collected before stem cell transplant. The CDR3: CASRKDTATNEKLFF. CDR3 nucleotide sequence: TGTGCCAGCAGAAAGGACACTGCAACTAATGAAAAACTGTTTTTT.